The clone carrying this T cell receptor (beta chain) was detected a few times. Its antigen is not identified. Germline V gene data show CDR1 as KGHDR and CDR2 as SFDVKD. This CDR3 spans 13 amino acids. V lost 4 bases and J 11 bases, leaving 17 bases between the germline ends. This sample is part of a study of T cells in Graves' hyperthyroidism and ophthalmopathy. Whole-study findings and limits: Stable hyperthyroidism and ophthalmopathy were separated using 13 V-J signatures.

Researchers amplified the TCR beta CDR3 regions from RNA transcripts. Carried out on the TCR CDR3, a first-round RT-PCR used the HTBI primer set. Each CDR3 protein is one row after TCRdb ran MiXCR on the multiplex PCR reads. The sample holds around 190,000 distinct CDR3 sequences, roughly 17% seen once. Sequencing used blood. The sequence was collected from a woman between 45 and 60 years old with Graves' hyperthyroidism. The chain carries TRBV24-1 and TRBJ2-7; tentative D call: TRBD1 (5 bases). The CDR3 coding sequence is TGTGCCACCAGTGACCCAGGGCTGAAAGAGGAGTACTTC. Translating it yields CATSDPGLKEEYF.